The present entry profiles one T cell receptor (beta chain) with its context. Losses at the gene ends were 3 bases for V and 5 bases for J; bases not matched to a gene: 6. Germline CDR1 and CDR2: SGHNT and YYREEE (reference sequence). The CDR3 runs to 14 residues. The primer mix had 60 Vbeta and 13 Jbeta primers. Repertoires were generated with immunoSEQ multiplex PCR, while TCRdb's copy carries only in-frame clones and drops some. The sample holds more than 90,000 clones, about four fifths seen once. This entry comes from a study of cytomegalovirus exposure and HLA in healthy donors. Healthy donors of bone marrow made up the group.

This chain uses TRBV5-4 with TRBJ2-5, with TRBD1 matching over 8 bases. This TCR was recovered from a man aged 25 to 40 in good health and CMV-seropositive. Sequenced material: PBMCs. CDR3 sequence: CASSWTGSSETQYF. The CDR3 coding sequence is TGTGCCAGCAGCTGGACAGGGAGTTCGGAGACCCAGTACTTC.